This T cell receptor (beta chain) was obtained from a study of neurological immune-mediated disorders. Each CDR3 protein is one row after TCRdb ran MiXCR on the 5' RACE reads. The sample yields 55,000 or so distinct CDR3 sequences, less than 5% seen once. This CDR3 has 14 amino acids. The germline V and J ends were trimmed by 3 bases and 2 bases, with 12 bases remaining between them. Per the germline V gene, CDR1 is DFQATT and CDR2 is SNEGSKA (reference sequence). The sequenced sample consisted of PBMCs. This sequence originates from a middle-aged man with multiple sclerosis. The chain combines TRBV20-1 with TRBJ2-3; no firm D call. The CDR3 nucleotides read TGCAGTGCTAGTGTCGGCTTAAACACAGATACGCAGTATTTT. This sequence encodes CSASVGLNTDTQYF.